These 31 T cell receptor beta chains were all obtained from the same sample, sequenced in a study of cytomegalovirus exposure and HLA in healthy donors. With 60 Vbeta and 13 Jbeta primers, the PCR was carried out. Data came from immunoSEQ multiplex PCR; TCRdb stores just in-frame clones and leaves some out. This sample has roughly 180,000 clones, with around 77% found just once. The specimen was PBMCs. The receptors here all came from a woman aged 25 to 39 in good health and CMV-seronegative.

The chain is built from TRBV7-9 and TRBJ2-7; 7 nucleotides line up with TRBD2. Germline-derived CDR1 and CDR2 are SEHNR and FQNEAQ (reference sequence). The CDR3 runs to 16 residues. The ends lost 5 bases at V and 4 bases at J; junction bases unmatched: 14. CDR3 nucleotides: TGTGCCAGCAGCGACGGCCCAGGAGCGGGGAGTTACGAGCAGTACTTC. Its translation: CASSDGPGAGSYEQYF.

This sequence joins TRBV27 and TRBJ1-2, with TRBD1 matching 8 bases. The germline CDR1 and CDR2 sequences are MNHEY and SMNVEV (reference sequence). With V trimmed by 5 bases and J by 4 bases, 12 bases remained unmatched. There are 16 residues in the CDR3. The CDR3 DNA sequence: TGTGCCAGCAGTCCCTCGACAGGGGTGGTTAGCTATGGCTACACCTTC. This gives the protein CASSPSTGVVSYGYTF.

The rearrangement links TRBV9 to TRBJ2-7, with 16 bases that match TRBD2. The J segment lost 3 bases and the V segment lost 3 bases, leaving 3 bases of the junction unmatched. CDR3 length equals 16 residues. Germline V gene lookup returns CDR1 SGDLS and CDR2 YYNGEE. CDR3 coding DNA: TGTGCCAGCAGCGACGGGACTAGCGGGGGGGTCTACGAGCAGTACTTC. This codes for CASSDGTSGGVYEQYF.

CDR3 sequence reads: CASSFPVQGRREQFF. CDR3 bases: TGTGCCAGCAGCTTTCCGGTTCAGGGGCGGAGGGAGCAGTTCTTC. V and J are TRBV7-9 and TRBJ2-1, with D possibly TRBD1 on 6 matching bases. Trimming took off 3 bases at V and 10 bases at J, with 19 bases between the two ends. This CDR3 has 15 residues. The germline V gene has CDR1 SEHNR and CDR2 FQNEAQ (reference sequence).

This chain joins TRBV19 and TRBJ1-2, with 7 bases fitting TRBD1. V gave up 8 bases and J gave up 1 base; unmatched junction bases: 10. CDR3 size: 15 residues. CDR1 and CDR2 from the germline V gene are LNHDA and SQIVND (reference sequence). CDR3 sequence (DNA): TGTGCCAGTCGCCGGGACAGTCAAGTTAACTATGGCTACACCTTC. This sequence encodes CASRRDSQVNYGYTF.

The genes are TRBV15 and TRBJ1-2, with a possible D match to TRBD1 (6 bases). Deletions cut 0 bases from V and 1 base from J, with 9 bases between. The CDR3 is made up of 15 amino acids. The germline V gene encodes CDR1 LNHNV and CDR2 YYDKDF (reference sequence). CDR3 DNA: TGTGCCACCAGCAGAGAACAGGGAGTTAACTATGGCTACACCTTC. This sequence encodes CATSREQGVNYGYTF.

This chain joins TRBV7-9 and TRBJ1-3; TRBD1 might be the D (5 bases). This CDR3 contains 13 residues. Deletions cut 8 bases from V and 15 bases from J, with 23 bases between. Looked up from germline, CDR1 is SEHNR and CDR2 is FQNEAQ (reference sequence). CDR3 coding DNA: TGTGCCAGCCTCGACGCGACAGAGACCCTAGGATATTTT. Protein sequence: CASLDATETLGYF.

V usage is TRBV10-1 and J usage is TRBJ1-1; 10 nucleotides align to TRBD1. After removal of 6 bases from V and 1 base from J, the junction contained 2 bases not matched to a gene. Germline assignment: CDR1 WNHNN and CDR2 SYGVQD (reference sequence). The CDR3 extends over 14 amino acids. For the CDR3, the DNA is TGCGCCAGCAGCCGGGACAGGGGGAACACTGAAGCTTTCTTT. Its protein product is CASSRDRGNTEAFF.

The CDR3 protein is CASSGWTGGDETQYF. The CDR3 DNA sequence: TGTGCCAGCAGCGGATGGACAGGGGGCGATGAGACCCAGTACTTC. The rearrangement uses TRBV2 and TRBJ2-5; 11 bases align to TRBD1. This CDR3 spans 15 amino acids. Per the germline V gene, CDR1 is SNHLY and CDR2 is FYNNEI. V shed 6 bases, J shed 5 bases, and the junction held 8 bases outside the gene matches.

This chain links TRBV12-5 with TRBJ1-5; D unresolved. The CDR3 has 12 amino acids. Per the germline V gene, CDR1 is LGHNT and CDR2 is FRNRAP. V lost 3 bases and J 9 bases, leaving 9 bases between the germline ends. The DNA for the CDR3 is TGTGCTAGTGGTTTCCAAGGCGGGCCCCAGCATTTT. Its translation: CASGFQGGPQHF.

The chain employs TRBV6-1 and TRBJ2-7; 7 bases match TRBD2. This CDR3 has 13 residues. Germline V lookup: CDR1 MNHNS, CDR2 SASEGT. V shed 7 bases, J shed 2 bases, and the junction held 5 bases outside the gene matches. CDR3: CASIDGGTYEQYF. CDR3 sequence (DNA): TGTGCCAGCATCGACGGGGGGACCTACGAGCAGTACTTC.

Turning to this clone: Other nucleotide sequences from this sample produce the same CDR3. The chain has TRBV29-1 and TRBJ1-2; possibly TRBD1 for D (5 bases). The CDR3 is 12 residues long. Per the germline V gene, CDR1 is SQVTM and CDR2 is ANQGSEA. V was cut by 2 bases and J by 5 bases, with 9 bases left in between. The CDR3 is CSVEKRGYGYTF. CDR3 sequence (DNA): TGCAGCGTTGAAAAGCGGGGGTATGGCTACACCTTC.

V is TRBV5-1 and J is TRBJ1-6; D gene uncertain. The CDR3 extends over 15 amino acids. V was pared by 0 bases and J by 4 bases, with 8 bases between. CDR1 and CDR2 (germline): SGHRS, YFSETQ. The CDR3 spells CASSLARGYNSPLHF. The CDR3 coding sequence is TGCGCCAGCAGCTTGGCGCGGGGATATAATTCACCCCTCCACTTT.

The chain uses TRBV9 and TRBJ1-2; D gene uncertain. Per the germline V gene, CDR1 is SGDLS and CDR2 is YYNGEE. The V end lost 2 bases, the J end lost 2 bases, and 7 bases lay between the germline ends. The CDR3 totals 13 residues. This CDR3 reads CASSVEENYGYTF. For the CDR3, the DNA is TGTGCCAGCAGCGTGGAGGAGAACTATGGCTACACCTTC.

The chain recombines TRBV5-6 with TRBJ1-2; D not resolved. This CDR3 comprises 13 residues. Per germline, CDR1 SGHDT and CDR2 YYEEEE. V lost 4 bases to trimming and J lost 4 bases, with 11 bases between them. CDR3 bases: TGTGCCAGCAGCCCTCCGCGAACCTATGGCTACACCTTC. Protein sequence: CASSPPRTYGYTF.

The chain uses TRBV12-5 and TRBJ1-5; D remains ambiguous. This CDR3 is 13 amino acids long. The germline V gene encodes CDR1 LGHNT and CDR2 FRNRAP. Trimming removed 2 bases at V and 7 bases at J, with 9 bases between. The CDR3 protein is CASGLSVSQPQHF. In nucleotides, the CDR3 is TGTGCTAGTGGTTTGAGCGTAAGCCAGCCCCAGCATTTT.

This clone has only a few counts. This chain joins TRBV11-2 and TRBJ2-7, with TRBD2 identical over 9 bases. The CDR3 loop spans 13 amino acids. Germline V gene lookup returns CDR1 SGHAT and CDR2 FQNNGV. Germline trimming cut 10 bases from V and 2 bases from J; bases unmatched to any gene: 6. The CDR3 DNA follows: TGTGCCACCAGGGGCGGGGGGGCCTACGAGCAGTACTTC. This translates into CATRGGGAYEQYF.

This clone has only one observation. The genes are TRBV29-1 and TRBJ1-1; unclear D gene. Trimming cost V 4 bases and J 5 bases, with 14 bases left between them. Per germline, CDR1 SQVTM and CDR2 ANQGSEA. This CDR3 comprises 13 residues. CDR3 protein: CSVGAVPGTEAFF. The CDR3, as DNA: TGCAGCGTTGGGGCCGTCCCTGGTACTGAAGCTTTCTTT.

DNA of the CDR3: TGTGCCAGCAGCTTACGGACAGGCCTCTCCTACGAGCAGTACTTC. Amino acid sequence: CASSLRTGLSYEQYF. The chain carries TRBV7-3 and TRBJ2-7, with 7 bases identical to TRBD1. This CDR3 is 15 amino acids long. J lost 0 bases, V lost 2 bases, and 4 bases had no gene match. Germline CDR1 is SGHTA and CDR2 is FQGTGA.

CDR3 sequence reads: CASGIGQNNSPLHF. As DNA, the CDR3 is TGCGCCAGCGGTATTGGACAGAATAATTCACCCCTCCACTTT. The chain links TRBV5-1 to TRBJ1-6, with TRBD1 as a possible D gene (6 bases). From germline, CDR1 is SGHRS and CDR2 YFSETQ. The CDR3 extends over 14 amino acids. Deletions cut 7 bases from V and 5 bases from J, with 13 bases between.

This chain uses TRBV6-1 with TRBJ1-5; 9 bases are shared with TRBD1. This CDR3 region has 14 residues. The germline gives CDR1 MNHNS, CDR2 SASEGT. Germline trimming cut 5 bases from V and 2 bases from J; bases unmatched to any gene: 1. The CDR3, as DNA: TGTGCCAGCAGTTGGACAGGGGGCAATCAGCCCCAGCATTTT. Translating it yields CASSWTGGNQPQHF.

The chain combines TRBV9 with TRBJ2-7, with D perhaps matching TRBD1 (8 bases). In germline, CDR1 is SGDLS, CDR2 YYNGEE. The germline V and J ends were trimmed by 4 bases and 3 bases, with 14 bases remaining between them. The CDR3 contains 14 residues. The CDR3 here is CASSRQGRGYEQYF. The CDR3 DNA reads TGTGCCAGCAGCAGACAGGGGAGGGGCTACGAGCAGTACTTC. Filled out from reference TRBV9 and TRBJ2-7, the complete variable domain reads DSGVTQTPKHLITATGQRVTLRCSPRSGDLSVYWYQQSLDQGLQFLIQYYNGEERAKGNILERFSAQQFPDLHSELNLSSLELGDSALYFCASSRQGRGYEQYFGPGTRLTVT.

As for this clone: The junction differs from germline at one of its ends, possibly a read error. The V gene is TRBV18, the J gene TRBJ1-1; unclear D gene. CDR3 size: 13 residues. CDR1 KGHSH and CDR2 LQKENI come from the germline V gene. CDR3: CASSPPANTEAFF. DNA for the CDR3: TGTGCCAGCTCCCCACCGGCCAACACTGAAGCTTTCTTT.

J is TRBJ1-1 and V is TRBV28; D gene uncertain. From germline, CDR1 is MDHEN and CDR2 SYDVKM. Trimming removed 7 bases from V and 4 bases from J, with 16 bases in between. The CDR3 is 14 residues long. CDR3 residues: CASNPTRVFTEAFF. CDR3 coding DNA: TGTGCCAGCAACCCGACGAGGGTATTCACTGAAGCTTTCTTT. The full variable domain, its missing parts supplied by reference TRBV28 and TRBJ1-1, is DVKVTQSSRYLVKRTGEKVFLECVQDMDHENMFWYRQDPGLGLRLIYFSYDVKMKEKGDIPEGYSVSREKKERFSLILESASTNQTSMYLCASNPTRVFTEAFFGQGTRLTVV.

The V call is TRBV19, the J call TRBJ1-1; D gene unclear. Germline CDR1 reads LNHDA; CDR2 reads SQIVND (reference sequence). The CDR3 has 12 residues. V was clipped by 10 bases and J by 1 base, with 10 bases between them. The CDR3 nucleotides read TGTGCCACTTGGTCGGGGAACACTGAAGCTTTCTTT. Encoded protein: CATWSGNTEAFF.

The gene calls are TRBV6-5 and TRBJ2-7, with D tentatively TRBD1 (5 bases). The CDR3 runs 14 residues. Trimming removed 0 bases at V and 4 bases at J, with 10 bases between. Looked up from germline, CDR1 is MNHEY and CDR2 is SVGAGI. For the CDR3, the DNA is TGTGCCAGCAGTTACTCGGCAGGGAAGTACGAGCAGTACTTC. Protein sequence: CASSYSAGKYEQYF.

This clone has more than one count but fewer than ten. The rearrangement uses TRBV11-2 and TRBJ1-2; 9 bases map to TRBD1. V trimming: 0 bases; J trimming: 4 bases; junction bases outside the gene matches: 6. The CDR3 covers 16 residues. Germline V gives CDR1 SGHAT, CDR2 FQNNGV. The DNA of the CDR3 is TGTGCCAGCAGCTTAGATGGGGGGACAGGGCCCTATGGCTACACCTTC. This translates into CASSLDGGTGPYGYTF.

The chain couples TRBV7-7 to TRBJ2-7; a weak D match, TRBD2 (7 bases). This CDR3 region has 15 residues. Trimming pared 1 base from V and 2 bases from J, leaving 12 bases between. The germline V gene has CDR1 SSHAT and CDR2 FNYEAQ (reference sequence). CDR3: CASSLGRGPTYEQYF. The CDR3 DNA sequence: TGTGCCAGCAGCTTAGGGCGGGGGCCTACCTACGAGCAGTACTTC.

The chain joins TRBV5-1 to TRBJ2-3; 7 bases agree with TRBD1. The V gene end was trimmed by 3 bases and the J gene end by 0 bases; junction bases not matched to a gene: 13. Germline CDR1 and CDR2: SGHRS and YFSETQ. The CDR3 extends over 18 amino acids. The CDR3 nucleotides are TGCGCCAGCAGCTCGCCGTTGGGACAGCCCACTAGCACAGATACGCAGTATTTT. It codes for CASSSPLGQPTSTDTQYF.

The DNA of the CDR3 is TGCGCCAGCAGCTTGGGGGGCAACTATGGCTACACCTTC. Its translation: CASSLGGNYGYTF. This chain links TRBV5-1 with TRBJ1-2; TRBD1 might be the D (5 bases). CDR1 is SGHRS and CDR2 is YFSETQ in the germline V gene. The CDR3 has 13 residues. V lost 0 bases, J lost 2 bases, and 5 bases lay in between.

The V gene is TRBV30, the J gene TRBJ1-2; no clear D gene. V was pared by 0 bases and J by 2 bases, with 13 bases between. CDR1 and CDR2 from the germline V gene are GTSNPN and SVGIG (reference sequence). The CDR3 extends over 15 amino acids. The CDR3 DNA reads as TGTGCCTGGAGTGTTTTGGGAGGCCTAAACTATGGCTACACCTTC. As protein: CAWSVLGGLNYGYTF.